These 8 T cell receptor beta chains were sequenced from one sample in a study of blood T cell repertoires in COVID-19. Profiling relied on immunoSEQ multiplex PCR, and the TCRdb table lists in-frame clones only, not all of them. The data contain 90,000 to 110,000 clones, 80% to 85% of them singletons. The specimen was peripheral blood. These receptors came from a woman older than 75 with acute or convalescent COVID-19.

V and J are TRBV7-2 and TRBJ2-5; TRBD1 is a possible D gene (5 bases). This CDR3 has 15 residues. Germline assignment: CDR1 SGHTA and CDR2 FQGNSA. The V gene lost 5 bases and the J gene lost 1 base, with 14 bases spanning the gap. CDR3 sequence (DNA): TGTGCCAGCAGCCGCTTAGAGCAGGGCCAAGAGACCCAGTACTTC. As protein: CASSRLEQGQETQYF. The whole variable domain, remainder taken from reference TRBV7-2 and TRBJ2-5, is GAGVSQSPSNKVTEKGKDVELRCDPISGHTALYWYRQSLGQGLEFLIYFQGNSAPDKSGLPSDRFSAERTGGSVSTLTIQRTQQEDSAVYLCASSRLEQGQETQYFGPGTRLLVL.

The chain uses TRBV6-5 and TRBJ2-1; 9 nucleotides line up with TRBD2. V gave up 6 bases and J gave up 5 bases; unmatched junction bases: 8. This CDR3 contains 15 residues. Germline CDR1 reads MNHEY; CDR2 reads SVGAGI. CDR3 bases: TGTGCCAGCAGATCCCTAGCGGGAATAAACAATGAGCAGTTCTTC. Translation gives CASRSLAGINNEQFF.

The chain couples TRBV29-1 to TRBJ2-4; 8 bases align to TRBD1. The CDR3 sequence is 14 residues long. V trimming: 7 bases; J trimming: 8 bases; junction bases outside the gene matches: 13. Germline-derived CDR1 and CDR2 are SQVTM and ANQGSEA. The CDR3 is CSARQGNSRDIQYF. The CDR3 DNA is TGCAGCGCGAGACAGGGGAACTCTCGGGACATTCAGTACTTC. The full variable domain, with the rest looked up from reference TRBV29-1 and TRBJ2-4, is SAVISQKPSRDICQRGTSLTIQCQVDSQVTMMFWYRQQPGQSLTLIATANQGSEATYESGFVIDKFPISRPNLTFSTLTVSNMSPEDSSIYLCSARQGNSRDIQYFGAGTRLSVL.

This clone was seen once. This chain uses TRBV29-1 with TRBJ2-5, with D maybe TRBD2 (5 bases). V lost 4 bases, J lost 2 bases, and 11 bases lay in between. The CDR3 consists of 13 residues. CDR1 and CDR2 (germline): SQVTM, ANQGSEA. The CDR3 DNA reads TGCAGCGTTGTTCAGCGGTTGCAAGAGACCCAGTACTTC. Its protein product is CSVVQRLQETQYF. The full variable domain, rest sourced from reference TRBV29-1 and TRBJ2-5, is SAVISQKPSRDICQRGTSLTIQCQVDSQVTMMFWYRQQPGQSLTLIATANQGSEATYESGFVIDKFPISRPNLTFSTLTVSNMSPEDSSIYLCSVVQRLQETQYFGPGTRLLVL.

J is TRBJ2-7 and V is TRBV28; 10 bases align to TRBD1. The V and J ends lost 5 bases and 7 bases, in that order; junction bases with no gene match: 5. The CDR3 has 13 residues. From germline, CDR1 is MDHEN and CDR2 SYDVKM. CDR3 amino acids: CASSPDRGREQYF. In DNA, the CDR3 is TGTGCCAGCAGTCCTGACAGGGGGCGAGAGCAGTACTTC.

V is TRBV24-1 and J is TRBJ2-2; 12 nucleotides match TRBD2. This CDR3 has 16 residues. Per the germline V gene, CDR1 is KGHDR and CDR2 is SFDVKD. V was pared by 6 bases and J by 5 bases, with 6 bases of the junction left unmatched. The CDR3 loop reads CATSSPSGRGTGELFF. The CDR3 DNA follows: TGTGCCACCAGTTCCCCTAGCGGGAGGGGGACCGGGGAGCTGTTTTTT.

This chain joins TRBV18 and TRBJ1-3, with TRBD1 matching 8 bases. Trimming removed 4 bases from V and 0 bases from J; junction bases left unmatched: 11. Germline V gene data show CDR1 as KGHSH and CDR2 as LQKENI. The CDR3 covers 18 residues. This chain's CDR3 is CASSLTGTGEFSGNTIYF. CDR3 sequence (DNA): TGTGCCAGCTCACTAACCGGGACAGGAGAATTCTCTGGAAACACCATATATTTT.

Only one count was recorded for this clone. The chain joins TRBV24-1 to TRBJ2-3; a weak D match, TRBD1 (5 bases). From germline, CDR1 is KGHDR and CDR2 SFDVKD. CDR3 size: 16 residues. The V end lost 6 bases, the J end lost 0 bases, and 15 bases lay between the germline ends. This CDR3 is CATSKKATGSTDTQYF. The CDR3, as DNA: TGTGCCACCAGTAAAAAGGCAACAGGCAGCACAGATACGCAGTATTTT.